This is a list of T cell receptor beta chains from one sample in a study of T cell responses to AZD1222 COVID-19 vaccine. Generated by immunoSEQ multiplex PCR, the TCRdb table keeps only in-frame clones and is missing some. Seen here are 150,000 to 180,000 clones, 80% to 90% observed once, and the top ten hold 5.5% to 6%. The sample was peripheral blood, taken on day 0 of MenACWY control vaccination. The receptor set was obtained from an adult in good health. Both conserved end residues are part of each CDR3. A D gene is named only where the DNA matches it firmly. Where a row states a size, it is once, few, many or the class of an expanded clone; other rows omit it.

TGTGCCAGCAGCCCCGGGACTAGCGGGGGGGTTCAAGAGACCCAGTACTTC CASSPGTSGGVQETQYF TRBV9 - TRBJ2-5 TRBD2
TGTGCCAGCAGCCCTACCGATGGGGCGAACATTCAGTACTTC CASSPTDGANIQYF TRBV11-3 - TRBJ2-4 -
TGTGCCAGCAGCACCGGACAGGGGGCGGGAAAACTGTTTTTT CASSTGQGAGKLFF TRBV5-5 - TRBJ1-4 TRBD1
TGTGCCAGCAGCCGCCCCCGGGGGGGACTATCCTACGAGCAGTACTTC CASSRPRGGLSYEQYF TRBV7-2 - TRBJ2-7 TRBD2
TGTGCCAGCAGCTTAATAGGGGGACGCTCCTACAATGAGCAGTTCTTC CASSLIGGRSYNEQFF TRBV7-9 - TRBJ2-1 -
TGTGCCACCAGCAGGGGACAGGGGGACTTGTCTGGAAACACCATATATTTT CATSRGQGDLSGNTIYF TRBV15 - TRBJ1-3 TRBD1
TGCGCCAGCAGCTTGGACCAGGAGAAAGCTTTCTTT CASSLDQEKAFF TRBV5-1 - TRBJ1-1 -
TGTGCCAGCAGTTCCCCTAGCTTATACACCGGGGAGCTGTTTTTT CASSSPSLYTGELFF TRBV28 few TRBJ2-2 -
TGTGCCAGCAGACGGACAGGGGACGGCTACACCTTC CASRRTGDGYTF TRBV6-5 - TRBJ1-2 TRBD1
TGTGCCAGCAGCCAAGAGAGGGGGCCAAAGGAGACCCAGTACTTC CASSQERGPKETQYF TRBV4-2 once TRBJ2-5 TRBD1
TGTGCCAGCAGTTTAGGTGGACCCGGGGAGCTGTTTTTT CASSLGGPGELFF TRBV12-3/TRBV12-4 - TRBJ2-2 -
TGTGCCAGCGCCATGCAGTCTGCCTACGAGCAGTACTTC CASAMQSAYEQYF TRBV7-2 - TRBJ2-7 -
TGTGCCAGCAGCGATCCTACAGGGAGCTCCTATAATTCACCCCTCCACTTT CASSDPTGSSYNSPLHF TRBV9 - TRBJ1-6 -
TGTGCCAGCAGCCCCCCCCTAGCGGGGAAAGATACGCAGTATTTT CASSPPLAGKDTQYF TRBV7-2 - TRBJ2-3 TRBD2
TGTGCCAGCAGTTTATGGGGAAACTATGGCTACACCTTC CASSLWGNYGYTF TRBV28 - TRBJ1-2 -
TGTGCCAGCAGCTTGTCCGGGGCCTATGGCTACACCTTC CASSLSGAYGYTF TRBV5-4 - TRBJ1-2 -
TGCAGTGCTAGTATGGACGTAAATCAGCCCCAGCATTTT CSASMDVNQPQHF TRBV20-1 - TRBJ1-5 -
TGTGCCAGCAGCCCGACTAGTTTTGGAGAGACCCAGTACTTC CASSPTSFGETQYF TRBV16 - TRBJ2-5 -
TGTGCCATCCGGGTGGACTCCGGGGAAAATACGCAGTATTTT CAIRVDSGENTQYF TRBV10-3 once TRBJ2-3 -
TGTGCCAGCAGCTTAACGCGGATAGCGGGGGGATCCCTCTCCTACGAGCAGTACTTC CASSLTRIAGGSLSYEQYF TRBV7-3 - TRBJ2-7 TRBD2
TGTGCCAGCAGCTCCGGACAGGAGGATCACCTCATGGAGACCCAGTACTTC CASSSGQEDHLMETQYF TRBV7-6 once TRBJ2-5 TRBD1
TGTGCCAGCAGTTACGTCCAGCGGGGCCCCCCAGATACGCAGTATTTT CASSYVQRGPPDTQYF TRBV6-2/TRBV6-3 - TRBJ2-3 TRBD2
TGCGCCAGCAGCTTGAAAGGAGACACTGAAGCTTTCTTT CASSLKGDTEAFF TRBV5-1 - TRBJ1-1 -
TGTGCCAGCAGTGAAAGACAGACGACAGGACTGTTTTTT CASSERQTTGLFF TRBV6-1 - TRBJ1-4 -
TGCGCCAGCAGCCAAAGCGGGACGAAGACCTACGAGCAGTACTTC CASSQSGTKTYEQYF TRBV4-1 - TRBJ2-7 TRBD2
TGTGCCAGCAGTTGGCCGGGACAGGGTATCAATGAGCAGTTCTTC CASSWPGQGINEQFF TRBV27 - TRBJ2-1 TRBD1
TGTGCCAGCAGCCTCCAACTAGCGGGACTCACAGATACGCAGTATTTT CASSLQLAGLTDTQYF TRBV7-2 - TRBJ2-3 TRBD2
TGTGCCAGCAGTCGGGGTTCTTGGTATGGCTACACCTTC CASSRGSWYGYTF TRBV12-3/TRBV12-4 - TRBJ1-2 -
TGCGCCAGCAGCCAAGAAAAGGACAGCGGGAGAACCTACGAGCAGTACTTC CASSQEKDSGRTYEQYF TRBV4-3 - TRBJ2-7 TRBD2
TGCGCCAGCAGCGTGACAGGGGGTTACAATGAGCAGTTCTTC CASSVTGGYNEQFF TRBV4-1 - TRBJ2-1 TRBD1
TGCAGCGTCCTGCGTGGGGGCTCTGGTGAAAAACTGTTTTTT CSVLRGGSGEKLFF TRBV29-1 - TRBJ1-4 -
TGTGCCAGCAGTTTGCCAGGGGGCTGGACTGAAGCTTTCTTT CASSLPGGWTEAFF TRBV28 - TRBJ1-1 TRBD1
TGTGCCAGCAGTTTAAAGGCCAGCGAAGCTTTCTTT CASSLKASEAFF TRBV12-3/TRBV12-4 - TRBJ1-1 -
TGTGCCACCAGTCCGGGACTAGCAGACACCGGGGAGCTGTTTTTT CATSPGLADTGELFF TRBV15 - TRBJ2-2 TRBD2
TGTGCCACCAGACAGACCAACTATGGCTACACCTTC CATRQTNYGYTF TRBV28 - TRBJ1-2 -
TGTGCCACCAGTGACCCATGGGGGCAGGGCAATGAGCAGTTCTTC CATSDPWGQGNEQFF TRBV24-1 - TRBJ2-1 -
TGTGCCAGCAGTTTACGAGTGAACACTGAAGCTTTCTTT CASSLRVNTEAFF TRBV12-3/TRBV12-4 - TRBJ1-1 -
TGTGCCACCAGCATCTCCTCGCCAGGGGGCACTGGAAACACCATATATTTT CATSISSPGGTGNTIYF TRBV15 - TRBJ1-3 TRBD1
TGTGCCAGCAGCTTACAAGACGGTACTGAAGCTTTCTTT CASSLQDGTEAFF TRBV7-3 - TRBJ1-1 -
TGCGCCAGCAGCGAACCGGGGAACACCGGGGAGCTGTTTTTT CASSEPGNTGELFF TRBV5-1 - TRBJ2-2 -
TGCGCCAGCAGTCCGACAATTAATTCACCCCTCCACTTT CASSPTINSPLHF TRBV10-1 - TRBJ1-6 -
TGCGCCAGCCGCAATGTAGGACTCTCGAACACTGAAGCTTTCTTT CASRNVGLSNTEAFF TRBV23-1 - TRBJ1-1 -
TGTGCCAGCAGTGAAGCGGTGGGACAGGGAGGAAACACCATATATTTT CASSEAVGQGGNTIYF TRBV2 - TRBJ1-3 TRBD1
TGCAGCGTTGTAGGAGACAGTTATGGCTACACCTTC CSVVGDSYGYTF TRBV29-1 - TRBJ1-2 -
TGTGCCAGCAGTTTAACAGGGGGCCGAACTGAAGCTTTCTTT CASSLTGGRTEAFF TRBV27 once TRBJ1-1 TRBD1
TGTGCCAGCAGCTTAGACAGTAACTATGGCTACACCTTC CASSLDSNYGYTF TRBV7-2 - TRBJ1-2 -
TGTGCCTGCGCAGGGCTCAATCAGCCCCAGCATTTT CACAGLNQPQHF TRBV24-1 - TRBJ1-5 -
TGTGCCAGCACCGCCCGGGGGGGGTTCGGGACTGAAGCTTTCTTT CASTARGGFGTEAFF TRBV6-5 - TRBJ1-1 -
TGTGCCAGCAGTTTATTTGGAGGTCACACCATATATTTT CASSLFGGHTIYF TRBV28 - TRBJ1-3 -
TGTGCCAGCAGCTTATCACCTTTCTCTGGAAACACCATATATTTT CASSLSPFSGNTIYF TRBV7-2 - TRBJ1-3 -
TGTGCCAGTAGTCGTAGTCTAGCGGGCGGGTACGATGAGCAGTTCTTC CASSRSLAGGYDEQFF TRBV19 - TRBJ2-1 TRBD2